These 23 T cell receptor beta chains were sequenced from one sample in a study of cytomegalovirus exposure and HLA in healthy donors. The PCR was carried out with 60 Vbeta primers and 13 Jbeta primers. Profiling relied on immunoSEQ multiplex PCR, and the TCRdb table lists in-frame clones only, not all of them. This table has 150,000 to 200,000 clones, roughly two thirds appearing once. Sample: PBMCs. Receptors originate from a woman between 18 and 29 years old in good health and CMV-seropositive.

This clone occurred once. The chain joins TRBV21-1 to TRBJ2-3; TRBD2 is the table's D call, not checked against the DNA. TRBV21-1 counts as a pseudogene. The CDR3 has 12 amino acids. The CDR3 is CASSKPLAGMVF. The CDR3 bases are TGTGCCAGCAGCAAACCCCTAGCGGGAATGGTTTTT.

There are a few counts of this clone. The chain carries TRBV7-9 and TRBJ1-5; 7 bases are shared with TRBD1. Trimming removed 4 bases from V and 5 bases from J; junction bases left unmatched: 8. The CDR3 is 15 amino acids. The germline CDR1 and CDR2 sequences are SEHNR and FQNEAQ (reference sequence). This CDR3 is CASSSGQVPHQPQHF. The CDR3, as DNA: TGTGCCAGCAGCTCAGGACAGGTCCCCCATCAGCCCCAGCATTTT.

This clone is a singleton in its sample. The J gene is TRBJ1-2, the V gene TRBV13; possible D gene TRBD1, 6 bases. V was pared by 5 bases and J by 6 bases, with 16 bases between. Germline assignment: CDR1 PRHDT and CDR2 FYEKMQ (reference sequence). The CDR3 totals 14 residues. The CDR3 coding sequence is TGTGCCAGCAGCCTACAACAGGGAGGGAATGGCTACACCTTC. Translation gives CASSLQQGGNGYTF.

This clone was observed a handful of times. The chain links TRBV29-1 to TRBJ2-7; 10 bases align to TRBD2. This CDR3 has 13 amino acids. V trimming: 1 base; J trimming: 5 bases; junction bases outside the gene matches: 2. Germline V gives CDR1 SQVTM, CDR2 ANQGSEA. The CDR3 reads CSVEGLAGDEQYF. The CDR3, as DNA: TGCAGCGTTGAAGGGCTAGCGGGAGACGAGCAGTACTTC.

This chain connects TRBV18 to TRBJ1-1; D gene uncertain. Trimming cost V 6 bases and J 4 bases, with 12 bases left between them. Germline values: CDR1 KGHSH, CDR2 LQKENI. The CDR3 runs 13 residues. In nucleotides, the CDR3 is TGTGCCAGCTCCAACCTGGAGGGCACTGAAGCTTTCTTT. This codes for CASSNLEGTEAFF. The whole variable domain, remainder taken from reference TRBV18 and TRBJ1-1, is NAGVMQNPRHLVRRRGQEARLRCSPMKGHSHVYWYRQLPEEGLKFMVYLQKENIIDESGMPKERFSAEFPKEGPSILRIQQVVRGDSAAYFCASSNLEGTEAFFGQGTRLTVV.

CDR3: CASSQLAGTSGANVLTF. DNA for the CDR3: TGTGCCAGCAGTCAGCTAGCGGGGACCTCTGGGGCCAACGTCCTGACTTTC. V usage is TRBV5-6 and J usage is TRBJ2-6; TRBD2 matches 9 bases. The CDR3 has 17 residues. Trimming took 5 bases from V and 0 from J; bases not matched to a gene: 6. Germline V lookup: CDR1 SGHDT, CDR2 YYEEEE.

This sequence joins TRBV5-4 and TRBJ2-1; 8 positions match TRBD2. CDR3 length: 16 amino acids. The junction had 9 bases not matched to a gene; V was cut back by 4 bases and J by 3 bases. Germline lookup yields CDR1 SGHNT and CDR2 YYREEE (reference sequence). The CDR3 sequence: CASSTSSGYSYNEQFF. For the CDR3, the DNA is TGTGCCAGCAGCACCTCTAGCGGGTACAGCTACAATGAGCAGTTCTTC.

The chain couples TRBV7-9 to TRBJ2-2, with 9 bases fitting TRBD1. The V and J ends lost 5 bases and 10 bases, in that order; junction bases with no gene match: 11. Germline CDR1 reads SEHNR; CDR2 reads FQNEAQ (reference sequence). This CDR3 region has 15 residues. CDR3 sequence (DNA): TGTGCCAGCAGCCAATACCGGGACAGGGATGTGGAGCTGTTTTTT. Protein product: CASSQYRDRDVELFF.

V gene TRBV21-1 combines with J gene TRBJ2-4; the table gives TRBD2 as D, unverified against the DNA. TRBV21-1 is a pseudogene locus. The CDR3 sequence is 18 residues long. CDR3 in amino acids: CASSKEEGNQIAKNIQYF. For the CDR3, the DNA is TGTGCCAGCAGCAAAGAGGAGGGGAACCAAATCGCCAAAAACATTCAGTACTTC.

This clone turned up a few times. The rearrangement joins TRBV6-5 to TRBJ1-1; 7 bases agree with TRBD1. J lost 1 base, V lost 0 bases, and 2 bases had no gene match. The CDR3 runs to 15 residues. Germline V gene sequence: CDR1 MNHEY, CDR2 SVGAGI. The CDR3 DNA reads TGTGCCAGCAGTTACTCGACAGGGAGGAACACTGAAGCTTTCTTT. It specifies CASSYSTGRNTEAFF.

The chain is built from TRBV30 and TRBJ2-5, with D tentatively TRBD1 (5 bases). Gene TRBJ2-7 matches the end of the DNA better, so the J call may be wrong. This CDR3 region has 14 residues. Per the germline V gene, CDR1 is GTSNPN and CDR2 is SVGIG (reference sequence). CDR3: CAWSNKGAIYEQYF. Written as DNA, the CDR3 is TGTGCCTGGAGTAATAAAGGGGCCATCTACGAGCAGTACTTC.

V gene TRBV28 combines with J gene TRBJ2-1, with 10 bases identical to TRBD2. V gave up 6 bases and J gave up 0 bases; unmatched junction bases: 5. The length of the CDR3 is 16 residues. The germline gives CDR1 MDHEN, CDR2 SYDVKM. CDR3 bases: TGTGCCAGCAGATTAGCGGGAGGAAGCTCCTACAATGAGCAGTTCTTC. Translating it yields CASRLAGGSSYNEQFF.

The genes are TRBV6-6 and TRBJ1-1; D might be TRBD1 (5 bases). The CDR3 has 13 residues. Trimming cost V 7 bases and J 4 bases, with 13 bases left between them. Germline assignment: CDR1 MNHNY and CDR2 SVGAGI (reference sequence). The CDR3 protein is CASIPGRSTEAFF. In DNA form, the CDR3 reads TGTGCCAGCATCCCAGGGAGGAGCACTGAAGCTTTCTTT.

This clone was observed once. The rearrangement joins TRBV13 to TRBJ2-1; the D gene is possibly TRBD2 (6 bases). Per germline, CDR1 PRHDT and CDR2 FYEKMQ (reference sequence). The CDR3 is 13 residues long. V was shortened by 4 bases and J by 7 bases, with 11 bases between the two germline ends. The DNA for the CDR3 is TGTGCCAGCAGCTCACGACTAGTTAATGAGCAGTTCTTC. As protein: CASSSRLVNEQFF.

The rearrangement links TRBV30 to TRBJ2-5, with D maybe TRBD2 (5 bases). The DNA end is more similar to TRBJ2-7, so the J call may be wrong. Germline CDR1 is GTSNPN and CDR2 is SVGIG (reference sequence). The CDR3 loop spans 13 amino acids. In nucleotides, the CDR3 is TGTGCCTGGAGTCACGGGAAGACCTACGAGCAGTACTTC. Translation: CAWSHGKTYEQYF.

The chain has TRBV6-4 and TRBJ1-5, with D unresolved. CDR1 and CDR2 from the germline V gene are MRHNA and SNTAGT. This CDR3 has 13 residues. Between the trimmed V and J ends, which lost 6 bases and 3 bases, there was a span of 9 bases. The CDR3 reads CASSAEPNQPQHF. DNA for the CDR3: TGTGCCAGCAGCGCGGAACCCAATCAGCCCCAGCATTTT.

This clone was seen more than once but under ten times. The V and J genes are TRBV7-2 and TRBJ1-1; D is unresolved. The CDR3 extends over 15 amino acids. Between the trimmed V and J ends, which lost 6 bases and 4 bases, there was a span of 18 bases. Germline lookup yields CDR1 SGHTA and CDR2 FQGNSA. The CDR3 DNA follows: TGTGCCAGCAGGTTCTTCGCCCTAGGAACCACTGAAGCTTTCTTT. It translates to CASRFFALGTTEAFF. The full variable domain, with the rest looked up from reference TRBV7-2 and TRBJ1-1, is GAGVSQSPSNKVTEKGKDVELRCDPISGHTALYWYRQSLGQGLEFLIYFQGNSAPDKSGLPSDRFSAERTGGSVSTLTIQRTQQEDSAVYLCASRFFALGTTEAFFGQGTRLTVV.

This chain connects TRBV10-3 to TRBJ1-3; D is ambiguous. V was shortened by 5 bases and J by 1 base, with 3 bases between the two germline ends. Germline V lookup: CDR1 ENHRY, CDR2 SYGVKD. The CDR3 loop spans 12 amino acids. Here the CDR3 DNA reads TGTGCCATCAGTCCTTCTGGAAACACCATATATTTT. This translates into CAISPSGNTIYF.

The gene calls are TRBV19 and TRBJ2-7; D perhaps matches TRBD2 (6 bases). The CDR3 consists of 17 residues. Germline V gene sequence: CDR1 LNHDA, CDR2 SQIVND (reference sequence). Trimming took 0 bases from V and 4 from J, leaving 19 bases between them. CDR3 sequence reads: CASSIDPGTGRRYEQYF. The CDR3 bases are TGTGCCAGTAGTATAGATCCCGGGACTGGAAGGAGGTACGAGCAGTACTTC.

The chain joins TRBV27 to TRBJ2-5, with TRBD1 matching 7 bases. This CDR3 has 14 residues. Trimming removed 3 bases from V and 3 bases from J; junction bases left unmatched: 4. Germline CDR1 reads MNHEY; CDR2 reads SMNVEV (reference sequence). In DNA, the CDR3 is TGTGCCAGCAGTTTGGCACAGGGGAAAGAGACCCAGTACTTC. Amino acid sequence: CASSLAQGKETQYF.

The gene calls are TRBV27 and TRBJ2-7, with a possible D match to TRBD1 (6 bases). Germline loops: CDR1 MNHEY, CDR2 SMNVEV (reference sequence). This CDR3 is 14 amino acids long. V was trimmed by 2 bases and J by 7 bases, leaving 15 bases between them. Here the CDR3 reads CASSLDRTPGEQYF. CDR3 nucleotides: TGTGCCAGCAGTTTAGACAGGACCCCGGGGGAGCAGTACTTC.

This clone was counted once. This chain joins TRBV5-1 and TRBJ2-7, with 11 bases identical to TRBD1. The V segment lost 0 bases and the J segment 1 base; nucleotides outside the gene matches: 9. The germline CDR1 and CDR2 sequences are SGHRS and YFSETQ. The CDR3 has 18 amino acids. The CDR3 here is CASSLGSGGTGGSYEQYF. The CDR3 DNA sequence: TGCGCCAGCAGCTTGGGGTCGGGGGGGACAGGGGGTTCCTACGAGCAGTACTTC.

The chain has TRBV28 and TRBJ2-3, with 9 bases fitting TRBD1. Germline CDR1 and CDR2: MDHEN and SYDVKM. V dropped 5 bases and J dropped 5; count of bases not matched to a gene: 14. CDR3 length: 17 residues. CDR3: CASSLYSYRGRKDTQYF. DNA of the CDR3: TGTGCCAGCAGTCTCTATTCGTACAGGGGGCGCAAAGATACGCAGTATTTT.